This T cell receptor beta chain was profiled in a study of blood T cell repertoires in COVID-19 (TCRdb year 2020). Notes on the research overall: Samples covering the acute and convalescent phases of COVID-19 were provided by collaborators in the United States, Italy and Spain. The samples were drawn from the first 160 participants of the ongoing ImmuneRACE study and from some 1,300 subjects provided by 6 global collaborators. The prospective study material was composed of cDNA or gDNA derived from T cells, B-cell-depleted T cells, or PBMCs. Nearly every sample came with metadata listing a de-identified subject ID, COVID-19 status, age in years and sex. Where available, HLA class I and class II types were obtained from metadata supplied by the sample provider rather than from assay-based typing. Subjects who had been exposed to COVID-19, were actively infected with it, or had recovered from it provided the deeply sampled blood TCRbeta repertoires that made up the dataset. The repertoires were released in a freely available public database meant as a resource for research on the immune response to SARS-CoV-2. General conclusions and limits of the study: How much clinical and demographic metadata was included differed by source and by participant, and the metadata was provided uncurated.

About this clone: Its antigen has not been determined. Base qualities are missing; no much larger clone stands one base away.

CDR1 and CDR2 are drawn from the germline V gene: MNHEY, SVGAGI. The V end gives up 2 bases and the J end 6 bases, leaving 4 bases in the junction not matched to a gene. The CDR3 holds 14 amino acids from the cysteine to the phenylalanine. Only the CDR3 DNA is retained, 42 bases long and in frame from the first base. Collaborating institutions collected whole blood in K2EDTA tubes following their own protocols. For TCRbeta analysis, collaborator samples were shipped as frozen whole blood, as isolated PBMCs, or as DNA extracted from either sample type. TCRbeta CDR3 regions were amplified from genomic DNA using the immunoSEQ Assay, a bias-controlled multiplex PCR. In the original analysis: The number of nucleated cells in each sample was estimated from the amplification of reference gene primers within the assay. To quantify the absolute abundance of each unique TCRbeta CDR3 rearrangement, sequence reads were collapsed and filtered. Productive Simpson clonality was computed per sample as the square root of Simpson's diversity index over productive rearrangements. This immuneACCESS table, as held by TCRdb, lists in-frame sequences with V and J called but not all clones. Of the missing ones, under half trace to an unresolved V gene in checked studies; the others have no known cause. That table furnishes V, J and clone size, whereas the DNA furnished D and trimming. The sample data list tens of thousands of clones, and about 85% of these were observed just once. The biggest ten clones account for 3.5% to 4.5% of the sample.

Sample: peripheral blood. This sequence originates from a man aged 55 to 70 with acute or convalescent COVID-19. Recombination connected TRBV6-5 to TRBJ2-3; 8 of the junction bases match TRBD1. This receptor has the CDR3 CASSYQGALDTQYF. The nucleotide sequence reads TGTGCCAGCAGTTACCAGGGGGCATTGGATACGCAGTATTTT.